These T cell receptor beta chains were read from a single sample in a study of blood T cell repertoires in COVID-19. The data were produced by immunoSEQ multiplex PCR, yet TCRdb's version contains in-frame clones alone and is incomplete. The sample carries 400,000 or so clones, around 91% recorded once. The sequenced sample consisted of PBMCs or T cells enriched from blood (not recorded which). The source of these receptors is a man aged 18 to 35 who had recovered from COVID-19. CDR3s include the opening cysteine and the closing phenylalanine or tryptophan. D genes are given only for firm matches. Expanded clones get a size class; other rows say once, few or many, or leave the size out.

length,V,size,J,D,DNA,CDR3
14,TRBV14,-,TRBJ2-3,-,TGTGCCAGCAGCCCCTCCCTTGGGCTGGATACGCAGTATTTT,CASSPSLGLDTQYF
15,TRBV25-1,-,TRBJ2-5,-,TGTGCCAGCAGTGAACCGCGGGGAAACAAGGAGACCCAGTACTTC,CASSEPRGNKETQYF
10,TRBV19,-,TRBJ1-3,-,TGTGCCAGTAGCAGAAACACCATATATTTT,CASSRNTIYF
14,TRBV5-1,-,TRBJ2-7,-,TGCGCCAGCAGCTTGGAACAGGGACGAGACGAGCAGTACTTC,CASSLEQGRDEQYF
13,TRBV5-1,-,TRBJ2-5,-,TGCGCCAGCAGCTTGGAGCCGGGAGAGACCCAGTACTTC,CASSLEPGETQYF
17,TRBV30,-,TRBJ2-3,TRBD1,TGTGCCTGGAGTGTACAGGGGTTCGACCCTAGCACAGATACGCAGTATTTT,CAWSVQGFDPSTDTQYF
13,TRBV5-8,few,TRBJ1-5,-,TGTGCCAGCAGCACCGGTCTTAATCAGCCCCAGCATTTT,CASSTGLNQPQHF
13,TRBV19,-,TRBJ1-1,-,TGTGCCAGTAGTCAAATGGGGGCGGCTGAAGCTTTCTTT,CASSQMGAAEAFF
13,TRBV6-5,-,TRBJ1-1,-,TGTGCCACCCCCCCTTCGGGGGGCACTGAAGCTTTCTTT,CATPPSGGTEAFF
13,TRBV5-1,-,TRBJ1-1,-,TGCGCCACCAAAAAGGAGGGTAAGACTGAAGCTTTCTTT,CATKKEGKTEAFF
15,TRBV6-5,-,TRBJ1-2,TRBD1,TGTGCCAGCAGTTACTCAGGGACAGTAGAATATGGCTACACCTTC,CASSYSGTVEYGYTF